The rows below give T cell receptor beta chains drawn from one sample of a study of CD8 T cells in ankylosing spondylitis. TCRdb reprocessed the 5' RACE reads with MiXCR, giving one entry per CDR3 protein. The data hold around 540,000 distinct CDR3 sequences, with over 9.5% observed a single time. Sample: blood, either unsorted or a sorted T cell fraction (not recorded which). Receptors originate from a male donor with ankylosing spondylitis. Both conserved end residues are part of each CDR3. The D gene is left open where the match is weak. Rows may omit the clone size; those that give it use once, few, many or a size class.

j_gene | v_gene | abundance | d_gene | CDR3aa | CDR3nt
TRBJ1-2 | TRBV3-1 | many | TRBD1 | CASSPLLTGGGGLNYGYTF | TGTGCCAGCAGCCCCCTCCTGACAGGGGGAGGAGGTCTTAACTATGGCTACACCTTC
TRBJ2-1 | TRBV6-1 | many | TRBD1 | CASRIQGATYNEQFF | TGTGCCAGCAGGATACAGGGGGCAACCTACAATGAGCAGTTCTTC
TRBJ1-1 | TRBV7-9 | few | - | CASSLDGGGNTEAFF | TGTGCCAGCAGCTTAGATGGGGGGGGTAACACTGAAGCTTTCTTT
TRBJ1-1 | TRBV5-1 | - | - | CASSLAADKAFF | TGCGCCAGCAGCTTGGCGGCGGATAAAGCTTTCTTT
TRBJ1-5 | TRBV5-8 | - | - | CASSRRGNQPQHF | TGTGCCAGCAGCCGCAGGGGCAATCAGCCCCAGCATTTT
TRBJ1-2 | TRBV6-1 | - | - | CASSEPSGLPPGYTF | TGTGCCAGCAGTGAACCCTCGGGGCTCCCACCAGGCTACACCTTC
TRBJ1-4 | TRBV11-2 | few | - | CASSLAGTGEKLFF | TGTGCCAGCAGCTTAGCGGGGACCGGAGAAAAACTGTTTTTT
TRBJ1-5 | TRBV7-2 | - | - | CASRPGQINQPQHF | TGTGCCAGCAGGCCCGGACAGATCAATCAGCCCCAGCATTTT
TRBJ1-4 | TRBV3-1 | - | - | CASSLRREANEKLFF | TGTGCCAGCAGCCTCCGCCGGGAGGCTAATGAAAAACTGTTTTTT
TRBJ2-3 | TRBV28 | many | TRBD2 | CASSPGRLAGDTDTQYF | TGTGCCAGCAGTCCGGGGAGACTAGCGGGAGACACAGATACGCAGTATTTT
TRBJ2-6 | TRBV7-6 | few | TRBD1 | CASSLTGDGANVLTF | TGTGCCAGCAGCTTGACAGGGGATGGGGCCAACGTCCTGACTTTC
TRBJ1-4 | TRBV4-1 | few | TRBD1 | CASSQDNARTGGEKLFF | TGCGCCAGCAGCCAAGACAATGCCCGTACAGGGGGTGAAAAACTGTTTTTT
TRBJ1-1 | TRBV7-2 | many | TRBD1 | CASSLRQGTEAFF | TGTGCCAGCAGCTTGCGACAGGGCACTGAAGCTTTCTTT
TRBJ1-1 | TRBV20-1 | - | - | CSAKTTAEAFF | TGCAGTGCTAAGACGACGGCTGAAGCTTTCTTT
TRBJ2-7 | TRBV29-1 | few | TRBD1 | CSGIRGPSYEQYF | TGCAGCGGAATCAGGGGGCCTTCCTACGAGCAGTACTTC